The next 30 T cell receptor beta chains were all read from a single sample in a study of cytotoxic CD8 clonotypes in ibrutinib-treated CLL. Generated by immunoSEQ multiplex PCR, the TCRdb table keeps only in-frame clones and is missing some. The table includes roughly 29,000 clones, about three quarters detected once. Material: PBMCs, obtained after 36 months of ibrutinib treatment. These TCRs come from a human donor with chronic lymphocytic leukemia.

The chain is built from TRBV29-1 and TRBJ2-7; either TRBD1 or TRBD2 may fit D (5 bases each). CDR3 length: 12 amino acids. From germline, CDR1 is SQVTM and CDR2 ANQGSEA. V was cut by 7 bases and J by 0 bases, with 10 bases left in between. The CDR3 bases are TGCAGCGCGAAGGGGACCTCCTACGAGCAGTACTTC. It codes for CSAKGTSYEQYF.

The genes are TRBV27 and TRBJ2-1, with D perhaps matching TRBD2 (5 bases). The V gene lost 6 bases and the J gene lost 1 base, with 7 bases spanning the gap. The CDR3 runs to 13 residues. Per germline, CDR1 MNHEY and CDR2 SMNVEV (reference sequence). This CDR3 reads CASRRVSYNEQFF. In nucleotides, the CDR3 is TGTGCCAGCAGGAGGGTTTCCTACAATGAGCAGTTCTTC.

V usage is TRBV2 and J usage is TRBJ1-1; perhaps TRBD1 as D (5 bases). Germline CDR1 and CDR2: SNHLY and FYNNEI. The CDR3 extends over 15 amino acids. The V end lost 2 bases, the J end lost 1 base, and 11 bases lay between the germline ends. For the CDR3, the DNA is TGTGCCAGCAGTGAACGCAGGCAGGGGAACACTGAAGCTTTCTTT. Translation: CASSERRQGNTEAFF. Together with reference TRBV2 and TRBJ1-1, the CDR3 gives the full variable domain: EPEVTQTPSHQVTQMGQEVILRCVPISNHLYFYWYRQILGQKVEFLVSFYNNEISEKSEIFDDQFSVERPDGSNFTLKIRSTKLEDSAMYFCASSERRQGNTEAFFGQGTRLTVV.

The sample holds one count of this clone. The chain combines TRBV9 with TRBJ2-3; 9 bases map to TRBD2. The germline gives CDR1 SGDLS, CDR2 YYNGEE. Losses at the gene ends were 4 bases for V and 1 base for J; bases not matched to a gene: 4. This CDR3 has 15 amino acids. CDR3 amino acids: CASSPRLAGTDTQYF. The CDR3 DNA sequence: TGTGCCAGCAGCCCCCGACTAGCGGGCACAGATACGCAGTATTTT.

The chain couples TRBV6-5 to TRBJ1-1, with TRBD1 as a possible D gene (5 bases). The ends were cut back, 7 bases at V and 8 bases at J, with 14 bases in the middle. The CDR3 totals 12 residues. In germline, CDR1 is MNHEY, CDR2 SVGAGI. CDR3 nucleotide sequence: TGTGCCAGCACTCCCGGGGACGGCGAAGCTTTCTTT. Residues: CASTPGDGEAFF.

This clone was detected only a few times. The chain has TRBV6-1 and TRBJ2-2; possible D gene TRBD2, 6 bases. Trimming shortened V by 6 bases and J by 3 bases, and 14 bases separated the two germline ends. Germline lookup yields CDR1 MNHNS and CDR2 SASEGT. The CDR3 extends over 15 amino acids. This chain's CDR3 is CASSPRRGHTGELFF. The CDR3 nucleotides are TGTGCCAGCAGCCCTCGGCGGGGACACACCGGGGAGCTGTTTTTT.

The rearrangement links TRBV4-3 to TRBJ1-2; 9 bases are a match to TRBD1. This CDR3 is built from 16 residues. CDR1 LGHNA and CDR2 YSLEER come from the germline V gene. Unmatched junction bases numbered 8, after V lost 2 bases and J lost 4 bases. The CDR3 loop reads CASSQMGQGGTYGYTF. In DNA form, the CDR3 reads TGCGCCAGCAGCCAAATGGGACAGGGAGGAACCTATGGCTACACCTTC.

Of note for this clone: This sample also contains other DNA sequences that code for the same CDR3. This chain uses TRBV9 with TRBJ1-1; unclear D gene. V gave up 0 bases and J gave up 0 bases, with 6 bases separating them. CDR3 length: 14 amino acids. Per germline, CDR1 SGDLS and CDR2 YYNGEE. The CDR3 sequence is CASSVEPMNTEAFF. The CDR3 DNA reads TGTGCCAGCAGCGTAGAACCGATGAACACTGAAGCTTTCTTT.

V gene TRBV4-3 combines with J gene TRBJ2-3; D remains unclear. Germline CDR1 is LGHNA and CDR2 is YSLEER. Trimming removed 0 bases from V and 0 bases from J, with 10 bases in between. This CDR3 has 16 residues. In nucleotides, the CDR3 is TGCGCCAGCAGCCAAGACGGACGGACGAGCACAGATACGCAGTATTTT. Protein product: CASSQDGRTSTDTQYF.

The chain joins TRBV11-2 to TRBJ2-7; D is uncertain. The CDR3 has 15 amino acids. V lost 1 base and J 3 bases, leaving 13 bases between the germline ends. Germline assignment: CDR1 SGHAT and CDR2 FQNNGV. The CDR3 nucleotides read TGTGCCAGCAGCTTAGGGGCACCGGAACTCTACGAGCAGTACTTC. Its protein product is CASSLGAPELYEQYF.

The CDR3 spells CATRSDSFYEQYF. The CDR3 DNA follows: TGTGCCACCCGATCGGACTCCTTCTACGAGCAGTACTTC. This sequence joins TRBV7-9 and TRBJ2-7; D might be TRBD2 (5 bases). The CDR3 loop spans 13 amino acids. CDR1 is SEHNR and CDR2 is FQNEAQ in the germline V gene (reference sequence). The V end was cut by 10 bases, the J end by 3 bases, with 16 bases between.

This chain links TRBV6-5 with TRBJ1-1, with D unresolved. The ends were cut back, 0 bases at V and 1 base at J, with 12 bases in the middle. The germline V gene encodes CDR1 MNHEY and CDR2 SVGAGI. The CDR3 contains 16 residues. The CDR3 protein is CASSYSSSAENTEAFF. In nucleotides, the CDR3 is TGTGCCAGCAGTTACTCGAGTTCAGCGGAGAACACTGAAGCTTTCTTT.

This clone was picked up one time. CDR3 protein: CSAEGKETQYF. The CDR3 DNA sequence: TGCAGTGCAGAGGGAAAAGAGACCCAGTACTTC. The rearrangement uses TRBV20-1 and TRBJ2-5; D possibly corresponds to TRBD2 (5 bases). Trimming shortened V by 6 bases and J by 3 bases, and 8 bases separated the two germline ends. This CDR3 contains 11 residues. CDR1 and CDR2 from the germline V gene are DFQATT and SNEGSKA (reference sequence).

The V call is TRBV14, the J call TRBJ1-2; tentative D call: TRBD1 (6 bases). Trimming shortened V by 4 bases and J by 3 bases, and 15 bases separated the two germline ends. In germline, CDR1 is SGHDN, CDR2 FVKESK. The CDR3 has 15 amino acids. CDR3 amino acids: CASSPGGGRDYGYTF. The CDR3 coding sequence is TGTGCCAGCAGCCCAGGCGGGGGGCGGGACTATGGCTACACCTTC.

The chain couples TRBV4-1 to TRBJ2-3, with 8 positions matching TRBD2. In germline, CDR1 is MGHRA, CDR2 YSYEKL. J lost 3 bases, V lost 4 bases, and 3 bases had no gene match. The CDR3 contains 14 residues. The CDR3: CASSPRGGTDTQYF. For the CDR3, the DNA is TGCGCCAGCAGCCCCCGGGGGGGGACAGATACGCAGTATTTT.

The gene calls are TRBV5-1 and TRBJ2-7, with unresolved D. V lost 4 bases and J lost 5, with 7 bases in between. The V gene's germline CDR1 is SGHRS and CDR2 YFSETQ. The CDR3 has 11 residues. This CDR3 is CASSTRNEQYF. The CDR3 bases are TGCGCCAGCAGCACCCGTAACGAGCAGTACTTC.

This sequence joins TRBV6-6 and TRBJ2-2; D may be TRBD2 (6 bases). The V gene lost 2 bases and the J gene lost 0 bases, with 7 bases spanning the gap. There are 15 residues in the CDR3. Germline V gene data show CDR1 as MNHNY and CDR2 as SVGAGI (reference sequence). The CDR3 DNA reads TGTGCCAGCAGTTACGGGAGGACGAACACCGGGGAGCTGTTTTTT. Translation gives CASSYGRTNTGELFF.

Comment on this clone: The junction and the germline gene differ at one end; a read error may be behind it. J is TRBJ2-7 and V is TRBV5-4; 9 bases are a match to TRBD1. The CDR3 sequence is 13 residues long. The germline V gene has CDR1 SGHNT and CDR2 YYREEE (reference sequence). Here the CDR3 reads CASSPYGGTGNEF. Written as DNA, the CDR3 is TGTGCCAGCAGCCCCTACGGGGGGACAGGGAACGAGTTC.

The chain joins TRBV5-1 to TRBJ1-1; D remains unclear. Germline CDR1 is SGHRS and CDR2 is YFSETQ. The CDR3 has 14 residues. The ends were cut back, 0 bases at V and 1 base at J, with 7 bases in the middle. The CDR3 reads CASSLAGGNTEAFF. DNA of the CDR3: TGCGCCAGCAGCTTGGCCGGTGGGAACACTGAAGCTTTCTTT.

This clone has just a few counts. The rearrangement joins TRBV7-9 to TRBJ2-7, with D uncertain. CDR1 and CDR2 from the germline V gene are SEHNR and FQNEAQ (reference sequence). The V and J ends lost 5 bases and 12 bases respectively, with 17 bases between them. This CDR3 comprises 12 residues. The CDR3 nucleotides are TGTGCCAGCAGCCCCCTTTCCAGTCAGCGGTACTTC. The encoded protein is CASSPLSSQRYF.

V gene TRBV19 combines with J gene TRBJ1-2; the D is unclear. This CDR3 is 13 amino acids long. The germline V and J ends were trimmed by 5 bases and 5 bases, with 12 bases remaining between them. Germline CDR1 is LNHDA and CDR2 is SQIVND (reference sequence). CDR3 bases: TGTGCCAGTAGTCCAGGAGATGCTTATGGCTACACCTTC. Protein sequence: CASSPGDAYGYTF.

The chain joins TRBV2 to TRBJ1-5, with D possibly matching TRBD1 (5 bases). Germline V gives CDR1 SNHLY, CDR2 FYNNEI. Trimming stripped 4 bases from V and 5 bases from J, with 12 bases between. This CDR3 has 14 amino acids. In DNA form, the CDR3 reads TGTGCCAGCAGTGGGGTGGGAGGGGATCAGCCCCAGCATTTT. Residues: CASSGVGGDQPQHF.

The chain couples TRBV30 to TRBJ1-5; D perhaps matches TRBD1 (5 bases). Germline lookup yields CDR1 GTSNPN and CDR2 SVGIG (reference sequence). The CDR3 length is 15 residues. Trimming removed 1 base from V and 5 bases from J, with 15 bases in between. The DNA for the CDR3 is TGTGCCTGGAGTGCCACCGGGACTGCGGATCAGCCCCAGCATTTT. Its protein product is CAWSATGTADQPQHF.

The count of this clone is one. The V and J genes are TRBV27 and TRBJ1-5, with D perhaps matching TRBD1 (6 bases). The CDR3 has 15 residues. Trimming removed 5 bases at V and 4 bases at J, with 15 bases between. Germline CDR1 MNHEY, CDR2 SMNVEV (reference sequence). The CDR3 here is CASSAGTTANQPQHF. The CDR3 region has the DNA TGTGCCAGCAGTGCCGGGACAACGGCTAATCAGCCCCAGCATTTT.

The J gene is TRBJ2-7, the V gene TRBV9; the D gene is possibly TRBD2 (5 bases). CDR3 length: 14 residues. From germline, CDR1 is SGDLS and CDR2 YYNGEE. The germline V and J ends were trimmed by 1 base and 4 bases, with 12 bases remaining between them. CDR3 DNA: TGTGCCAGCAGCGTAAGGAGCGGTCGTTACGAGCAGTACTTC. It specifies CASSVRSGRYEQYF. Variable domain in full (rest from reference TRBV9 and TRBJ2-7): DSGVTQTPKHLITATGQRVTLRCSPRSGDLSVYWYQQSLDQGLQFLIQYYNGEERAKGNILERFSAQQFPDLHSELNLSSLELGDSALYFCASSVRSGRYEQYFGPGTRLTVT.

The V gene is TRBV6-5, the J gene TRBJ2-7, with 8 bases aligning to TRBD2. CDR3 length equals 13 residues. The germline V gene encodes CDR1 MNHEY and CDR2 SVGAGI. V was clipped by 5 bases and J by 6 bases; unmatched bases: 6. Here the CDR3 reads CASSTTGRGEQYF. The CDR3 nucleotides are TGTGCCAGCAGTACAACCGGGAGGGGCGAGCAGTACTTC.

V gene TRBV2 combines with J gene TRBJ2-7, with D perhaps TRBD1 (5 bases). Per the germline V gene, CDR1 is SNHLY and CDR2 is FYNNEI. This CDR3 has 15 residues. V shed 4 bases and J shed 0 bases, with 13 bases lying between them. The CDR3 loop is CASSATALISYEQYF. CDR3 nucleotide sequence: TGTGCCAGCAGTGCGACAGCCCTAATCTCCTACGAGCAGTACTTC.

The chain is built from TRBV9 and TRBJ2-7; maybe TRBD2 (6 bases). The CDR3 contains 14 residues. In germline, CDR1 is SGDLS, CDR2 YYNGEE. V gave up 0 bases and J gave up 2 bases, with 9 bases separating them. Written as DNA, the CDR3 is TGTGCCAGCAGCGTAGATGGAGGGCCCTACGAGCAGTACTTC. Translating it yields CASSVDGGPYEQYF.

A remark on this clone: The DNA is omitted, as the CDR3 cannot be located on it reliably, and the CDR3 follows TCRdb's listing. This chain joins TRBV21-1 and TRBJ2-7; TRBD2, as called in the table, went unchecked against the DNA. TRBV21-1 is a pseudogene segment. The CDR3 totals 14 residues, both ends included. This chain's CDR3 is CASSFGVGSYEQYF.

The rearrangement joins TRBV5-4 to TRBJ2-7, with 10 bases lining up with TRBD2. The junction had 7 bases not matched to a gene; V was cut back by 4 bases and J by 0 bases. Germline V CDR1 and CDR2: SGHNT, YYREEE (reference sequence). This CDR3 has 16 residues. The chain's CDR3 is CASSDLLAGASYEQYF. In nucleotides, the CDR3 is TGTGCCAGCAGCGATCTTCTAGCGGGGGCCTCCTACGAGCAGTACTTC.